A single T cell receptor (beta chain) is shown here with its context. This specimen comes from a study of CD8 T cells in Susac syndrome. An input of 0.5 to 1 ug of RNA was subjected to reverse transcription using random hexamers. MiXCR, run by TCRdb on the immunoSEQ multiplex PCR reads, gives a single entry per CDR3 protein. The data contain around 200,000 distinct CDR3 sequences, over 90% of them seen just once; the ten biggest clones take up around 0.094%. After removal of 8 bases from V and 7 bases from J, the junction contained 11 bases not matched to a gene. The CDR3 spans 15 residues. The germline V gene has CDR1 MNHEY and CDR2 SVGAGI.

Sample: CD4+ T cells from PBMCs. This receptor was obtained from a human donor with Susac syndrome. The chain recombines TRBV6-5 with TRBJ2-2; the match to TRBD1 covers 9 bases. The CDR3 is CASGSNRGQSGELFF. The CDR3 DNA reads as TGTGCCAGCGGATCGAACAGGGGGCAGAGCGGGGAGCTGTTTTTT.